This T cell receptor beta chain was found in a study of blood T cell repertoires in COVID-19. The CDR3 is 17 residues long. The germline gives CDR1 SEHNR, CDR2 FQNEAQ (reference sequence). V was shortened by 4 bases and J by 0 bases, with 13 bases between the two germline ends. Sequencing used immunoSEQ multiplex PCR; TCRdb keeps in-frame clones, though not all of them. The data hold roughly 330,000 clones, with around 87% observed a single time. Residents of about two dozen US areas, aged about 18 to 89 years, made up the participants. The sequencing input was PBMCs or T cells enriched from blood (not recorded which). The source is a woman aged 25-40 years who had recovered from COVID-19. This chain links TRBV7-9 with TRBJ1-6; a possible D gene is TRBD1 (6 bases). CDR3 DNA sequence: TGTGCCAGCAGCTCAGATCAGGGGAGCTCCTATAATTCACCCCTCCACTTT. Protein sequence: CASSSDQGSSYNSPLHF.